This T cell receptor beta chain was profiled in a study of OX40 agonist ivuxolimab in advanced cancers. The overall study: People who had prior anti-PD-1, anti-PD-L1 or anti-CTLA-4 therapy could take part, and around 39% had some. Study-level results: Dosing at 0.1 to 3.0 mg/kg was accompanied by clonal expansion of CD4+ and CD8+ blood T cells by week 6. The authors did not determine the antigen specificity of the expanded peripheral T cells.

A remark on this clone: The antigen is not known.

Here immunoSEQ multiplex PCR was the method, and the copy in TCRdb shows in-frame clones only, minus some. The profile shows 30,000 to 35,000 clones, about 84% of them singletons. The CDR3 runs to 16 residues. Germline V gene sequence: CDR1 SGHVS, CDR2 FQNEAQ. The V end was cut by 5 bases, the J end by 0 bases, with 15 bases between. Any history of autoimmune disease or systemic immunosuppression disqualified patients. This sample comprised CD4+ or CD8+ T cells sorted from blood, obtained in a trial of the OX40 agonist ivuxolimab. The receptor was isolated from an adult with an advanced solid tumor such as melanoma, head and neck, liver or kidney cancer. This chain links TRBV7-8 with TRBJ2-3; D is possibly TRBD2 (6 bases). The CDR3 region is CASSITSTTSTDTQYF. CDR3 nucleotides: TGTGCCAGCAGCATAACTAGCACTACTAGCACAGATACGCAGTATTTT. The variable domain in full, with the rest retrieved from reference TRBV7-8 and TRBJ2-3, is GAGVSQSPRYKVAKRGQDVALRCDPISGHVSLFWYQQALGQGPEFLTYFQNEAQLDKSGLPSDRFFAERPEGSVSTLKIQRTQQEDSAVYLCASSITSTTSTDTQYFGPGTRLTVL.